What follows are 30 T cell receptor beta chains derived from one specimen sequenced in a study of high-grade serous ovarian cancer treatment subgroups. Profiling relied on immunoSEQ multiplex PCR, and the TCRdb table lists in-frame clones only, not all of them. The table lists roughly 4,500 clones, 69% of them singletons. Tumor samples were taken before definitive surgery or chemotherapy. Sequences were obtained from tumor tissue. The receptors derive from a human donor with high-grade serous ovarian cancer.

This clone was counted a single time. V and J are TRBV9 and TRBJ2-1; D not certain. Germline lookup yields CDR1 SGDLS and CDR2 YYNGEE. This CDR3 spans 13 amino acids. Between the trimmed V and J ends, which lost 0 bases and 7 bases, there was a span of 8 bases. The CDR3: CASSVGSPNEQFF. As DNA, the CDR3 is TGTGCCAGCAGCGTAGGTAGCCCAAATGAGCAGTTCTTC.

As regards this clone: Other nucleotide sequences in the sample specify the same CDR3. This chain joins TRBV2 and TRBJ1-1; TRBD1 agrees at 7 bases. CDR1 and CDR2 (germline): SNHLY, FYNNEI. The CDR3 is 14 amino acids. Trimming removed 3 bases from V and 0 bases from J; junction bases left unmatched: 1. Here the CDR3 reads CASSEGQLNTEAFF. The DNA of the CDR3 is TGTGCCAGCAGTGAGGGACAGCTGAACACTGAAGCTTTCTTT.

V and J are TRBV7-2 and TRBJ2-6, with no clear D. Looked up from germline, CDR1 is SGHTA and CDR2 is FQGNSA. This CDR3 has 15 residues. V dropped 2 bases and J dropped 0 bases, with 5 bases sitting between them. The CDR3 bases are TGTGCCAGCAGCTTAAGAAGCTCTGGGGCCAACGTCCTGACTTTC. Its protein is CASSLRSSGANVLTF.

This chain connects TRBV5-1 to TRBJ2-2; 11 bases match TRBD2. V shed 2 bases, J shed 3 bases, and the junction held 3 bases outside the gene matches. This CDR3 has 16 amino acids. Germline loops: CDR1 SGHRS, CDR2 YFSETQ. CDR3 in amino acids: CASSFLLAGDTGELFF. The DNA of the CDR3 is TGCGCCAGCAGCTTCCTACTAGCGGGGGACACCGGGGAGCTGTTTTTT.

The rearrangement joins TRBV7-9 to TRBJ1-4, with 7 bases matching TRBD1. The V and J ends lost 0 bases and 0 bases, in that order; junction bases with no gene match: 10. Per the germline V gene, CDR1 is SEHNR and CDR2 is FQNEAQ (reference sequence). The CDR3 has 19 amino acids. The CDR3 here is CASSLARQDRHATNEKLFF. CDR3 nucleotides: TGTGCCAGCAGCTTAGCCAGACAGGACAGGCACGCAACTAATGAAAAACTGTTTTTT.

The CDR3 coding sequence is TGTGCCAGCAGTTACTCCCGAGATTCGGGTACTGAAGCTTTCTTT. Residues: CASSYSRDSGTEAFF. The chain joins TRBV6-5 to TRBJ1-1; the D is unclear. Germline CDR1 is MNHEY and CDR2 is SVGAGI. V gave up 0 bases and J gave up 5 bases, with 13 bases separating them. The CDR3 extends over 15 amino acids.

This rearrangement joins TRBV21-1 to TRBJ1-4; the table's D call, TRBD1, has no DNA check behind it. TRBV21-1 is marked as a pseudogene. CDR3 length: 17 residues. The CDR3 region is CASSKDSRQGGGEKLFF. The CDR3 region has the DNA TGTGCCAGCAGCAAAGACTCTAGACAGGGTGGTGGTGAAAAACTGTTTTTT.

J is TRBJ1-4 and V is TRBV2, with 7 bases that match TRBD1. Per the germline V gene, CDR1 is SNHLY and CDR2 is FYNNEI. The CDR3 sequence is 15 residues long. The ends lost 6 bases at V and 5 bases at J; junction bases unmatched: 9. CDR3 sequence: CASRGTGTANEKLFF. In DNA, the CDR3 is TGTGCCAGCAGAGGTACCGGGACAGCGAATGAAAAACTGTTTTTT.

This clone was picked up a small number of times. The chain couples TRBV6-6 to TRBJ1-1, with D hard to call. V lost 0 bases, J lost 3 bases, and 11 bases lay in between. Germline loops: CDR1 MNHNY, CDR2 SVGAGI (reference sequence). This CDR3 has 15 amino acids. The CDR3 DNA is TGTGCCAGCAGTTACTCATCGGACGGGTACACTGAAGCTTTCTTT. It is translated as CASSYSSDGYTEAFF.

This chain uses TRBV5-1 with TRBJ1-2, with D unclear. The CDR3 totals 12 residues. CDR1 is SGHRS, CDR2 YFSETQ, per germline. Trimming shortened V by 2 bases and J by 3 bases, and 5 bases separated the two germline ends. The DNA of the CDR3 is TGCGCCAGCAGCTTTGGGGACTATGGCTACACCTTC. The encoded protein is CASSFGDYGYTF.

The CDR3 protein is CASSIRNSNYGYTF. The CDR3 coding sequence is TGTGCCAGCAGTATCCGCAACTCTAACTATGGCTACACCTTC. V usage is TRBV6-5 and J usage is TRBJ1-2; D call uncertain. The CDR3 sequence is 14 residues long. Trimming stripped 5 bases from V and 0 bases from J, with 10 bases between. Germline values: CDR1 MNHEY, CDR2 SVGAGI.

CDR3 sequence: CASSGGQGAGYGYTF. The CDR3 DNA sequence: TGTGCCAGCAGTGGGGGACAGGGGGCTGGCTATGGCTACACCTTC. V usage is TRBV6-1 and J usage is TRBJ1-2; 12 bases fit TRBD1. CDR3 length: 15 amino acids. Germline V gene sequence: CDR1 MNHNS, CDR2 SASEGT. V lost 4 bases, J lost 4 bases, and 4 bases stayed unmatched.

V gene TRBV11-2 combines with J gene TRBJ1-1; D gene unclear. With 3 bases removed from V and 1 base from J, the gap between germline ends came to 15 bases. This CDR3 is 16 amino acids long. Germline assignment: CDR1 SGHAT and CDR2 FQNNGV. The CDR3 is CASSFICRWENTEAFF. In DNA, the CDR3 is TGTGCCAGCAGCTTTATATGCCGGTGGGAGAACACTGAAGCTTTCTTT.

This chain connects TRBV18 to TRBJ1-1, with 8 bases that match TRBD1. The CDR3 covers 15 residues. Germline-derived CDR1 and CDR2 are KGHSH and LQKENI. V lost 3 bases and J lost 4; bases outside the gene matches: 7. In DNA form, the CDR3 reads TGTGCCAGCTCACCTGGGGGACAGGAGAGCACTGAAGCTTTCTTT. This encodes CASSPGGQESTEAFF. The variable domain in full, with the rest retrieved from reference TRBV18 and TRBJ1-1, is NAGVMQNPRHLVRRRGQEARLRCSPMKGHSHVYWYRQLPEEGLKFMVYLQKENIIDESGMPKERFSAEFPKEGPSILRIQQVVRGDSAAYFCASSPGGQESTEAFFGQGTRLTVV.

This clone has a handful of counts. The genes are TRBV11-2 and TRBJ1-1; the D is unclear. Per the germline V gene, CDR1 is SGHAT and CDR2 is FQNNGV. The length of the CDR3 is 14 residues. V lost 3 bases and J lost 0, with 8 bases in between. Here the CDR3 reads CASSLSQMNTEAFF. For the CDR3, the DNA is TGTGCCAGCAGCTTGAGTCAGATGAACACTGAAGCTTTCTTT.

This chain connects TRBV30 to TRBJ2-1; D is uncertain. Germline CDR1 is GTSNPN and CDR2 is SVGIG (reference sequence). The V and J ends lost 1 base and 3 bases respectively, with 7 bases between them. This CDR3 is 13 amino acids long. The CDR3 loop reads CAWSEGFYNEQFF. The CDR3 bases are TGTGCCTGGAGTGAGGGATTCTACAATGAGCAGTTCTTC. The entire variable domain, with the rest obtained from reference TRBV30 and TRBJ2-1, is as follows: SQTIHQWPATLVQPVGSPLSLECTVEGTSNPNLYWYRQAAGRGLQLLFYSVGIGQISSEVPQNLSASRPQDRQFILSSKKLLLSDSGFYLCAWSEGFYNEQFFGPGTRLTVL.

The CDR3 region has the DNA TGTGCCAGCAGTCCCTTTAACCCGGATCAGCCCCAGCATTTT. This sequence encodes CASSPFNPDQPQHF. The rearrangement links TRBV6-5 to TRBJ1-5; D unclear. The V gene lost 5 bases and the J gene lost 5 bases, with 13 bases spanning the gap. CDR1 and CDR2 from the germline V gene are MNHEY and SVGAGI. This CDR3 comprises 14 residues.

The chain is built from TRBV7-6 and TRBJ1-6; D call uncertain. Trimming stripped 6 bases from V and 8 bases from J, with 14 bases between. The CDR3 is 14 residues long. Per the germline V gene, CDR1 is SGHVS and CDR2 is FNYEAQ. The CDR3 sequence: CASSPGEGDSPLHF. CDR3 bases: TGTGCCAGCAGTCCCGGGGAGGGAGATTCACCCCTCCACTTT.

This clone was detected only a few times. J is TRBJ1-1 and V is TRBV5-4; D not certain. In germline, CDR1 is SGHNT, CDR2 YYREEE (reference sequence). The CDR3 spans 13 residues. Trimming took 3 bases from V and 8 from J, leaving 14 bases between them. For the CDR3, the DNA is TGTGCCAGCAGCTCCACTCGGTCGTCGGAAGCTTTCTTT. Its translation is CASSSTRSSEAFF.

The CDR3 DNA reads as TGTGCCAGCAGCAGAGCCGGGACAGGGGATGGCTACACCTTC. Translated, it gives CASSRAGTGDGYTF. The chain has TRBV5-4 and TRBJ1-2; 10 bases map to TRBD1. This CDR3 contains 14 residues. With 4 bases clipped from V and 6 bases from J, the junction kept 6 bases outside the gene matches. Germline V lookup: CDR1 SGHNT, CDR2 YYREEE (reference sequence). The complete variable domain, with remaining parts taken from reference TRBV5-4 and TRBJ1-2, reads ETGVTQSPTHLIKTRGQQVTLRCSSQSGHNTVSWYQQALGQGPQFIFQYYREEENGRGNFPPRFSGLQFPNYSSELNVNALELDDSALYLCASSRAGTGDGYTFGSGTRLTVV.

This clone was seen only once. J is TRBJ2-2 and V is TRBV30; D may be TRBD1 (5 bases). The germline gives CDR1 GTSNPN, CDR2 SVGIG (reference sequence). The CDR3 contains 13 residues. V lost 5 bases and J 0 bases, leaving 7 bases between the germline ends. The CDR3 is CAWSTANTGELFF. As DNA, the CDR3 is TGTGCCTGGTCGACAGCGAACACCGGGGAGCTGTTTTTT.

The chain links TRBV7-3 to TRBJ2-1; 8 positions agree with TRBD2. The junction had 6 bases not matched to a gene; V was cut back by 3 bases and J by 2 bases. CDR3 length equals 16 residues. Germline V gene data show CDR1 as SGHTA and CDR2 as FQGTGA. The CDR3, as DNA: TGTGCCAGCAGCTTGTTGGCGGGGGGAACCTACAATGAGCAGTTCTTC. It translates to CASSLLAGGTYNEQFF.

The DNA for the CDR3 is TGTGCCAGTAGTAGTAGGGACAGGAGAACCGGGGAGCTGTTTTTT. This translates into CASSSRDRRTGELFF. V and J are TRBV19 and TRBJ2-2, with 8 nucleotides matching TRBD1. J was trimmed by 5 bases and V by 4 bases; bases with no gene match: 6. The CDR3 length is 15 residues. From germline, CDR1 is LNHDA and CDR2 SQIVND (reference sequence).

The chain is built from TRBV9 and TRBJ2-1; the match to TRBD1 covers 7 bases. CDR3 size: 14 residues. V was pared by 4 bases and J by 6 bases, with 7 bases of the junction left unmatched. The germline CDR1 and CDR2 sequences are SGDLS and YYNGEE. The CDR3 spells CASSQSGQLNEQFF. The DNA for the CDR3 is TGTGCCAGCAGCCAATCGGGACAGCTCAATGAGCAGTTCTTC.

CDR3 sequence reads: CATSGPGLAEQFF. The CDR3 DNA sequence: TGTGCCACCAGCGGCCCGGGACTGGCTGAGCAGTTCTTC. The rearrangement links TRBV15 to TRBJ2-1; maybe TRBD2 (6 bases). CDR1 and CDR2 from the germline V gene are LNHNV and YYDKDF (reference sequence). The CDR3 spans 13 residues. V lost 5 bases and J 9 bases, leaving 14 bases between the germline ends.

The V gene is TRBV7-9, the J gene TRBJ1-2; TRBD1 matches 9 bases. This CDR3 is 15 amino acids long. The germline V gene encodes CDR1 SEHNR and CDR2 FQNEAQ (reference sequence). Germline trimming cut 4 bases from V and 2 bases from J; bases unmatched to any gene: 5. This CDR3 is CASSSVGQGNYGYTF. The CDR3, as DNA: TGTGCCAGCAGCTCCGTTGGACAGGGGAACTATGGCTACACCTTC.

This chain joins TRBV7-6 and TRBJ1-4, with no clear D. V was clipped by 0 bases and J by 0 bases, with 5 bases between them. Germline CDR1 is SGHVS and CDR2 is FNYEAQ. The CDR3 is 15 residues long. CDR3 sequence (DNA): TGTGCCAGCAGCTTAGCAGGGTCAACTAATGAAAAACTGTTTTTT. It specifies CASSLAGSTNEKLFF.

The chain carries TRBV14 and TRBJ2-6; D unclear. Germline V gene lookup returns CDR1 SGHDN and CDR2 FVKESK. Between the trimmed V and J ends, which lost 6 bases and 1 base, there was a span of 10 bases. CDR3 size: 15 residues. CDR3 in amino acids: CASSRPVSGANVLTF. The CDR3 DNA reads as TGTGCCAGCAGTCGCCCGGTTTCTGGGGCCAACGTCCTGACTTTC.

V is TRBV5-8 and J is TRBJ2-1, with TRBD1 matching 8 bases. V shed 0 bases, J shed 8 bases, and the junction held 4 bases outside the gene matches. The CDR3 spans 14 residues. Germline CDR1 is SGHTS and CDR2 is YDEGEE. The CDR3 DNA reads TGTGCCAGCAGCTTGGAACAGGGGGTCGATGAGCAGTTCTTC. This gives the protein CASSLEQGVDEQFF.

The DNA for the CDR3 is TGTGCCAGCAGCTTAGCAGCCGACTATGGCTACACCTTC. As protein: CASSLAADYGYTF. The J gene is TRBJ1-2, the V gene TRBV7-2; D gene uncertain. This CDR3 has 13 amino acids. Trimming took 0 bases from V and 3 from J, leaving 5 bases between them. CDR1 and CDR2 from the germline V gene are SGHTA and FQGNSA.